A single sample is the source of the 16 T cell receptor beta chains below, sequenced in a study of blood T cell repertoires in COVID-19. TCRdb's table, derived via immunoSEQ multiplex PCR, lists solely in-frame clones and lacks some. The sample has more than 85,000 clones; under 90% are singletons. The sample taken for sequencing was peripheral blood. The receptors come from a woman aged 50 to 65 with acute or convalescent COVID-19.

The rearrangement joins TRBV5-6 to TRBJ1-2; weak D call: TRBD1 (6 bases). The CDR3 contains 14 residues. V dropped 0 bases and J dropped 8 bases, with 14 bases sitting between them. Germline assignment: CDR1 SGHDT and CDR2 YYEEEE. CDR3 amino acids: CASSLAWTASGYTF. The CDR3 DNA sequence: TGTGCCAGCAGCTTGGCTTGGACAGCCAGCGGCTACACCTTC. Full variable domain (rest looked up from reference TRBV5-6 and TRBJ1-2): DAGVTQSPTHLIKTRGQQVTLRCSPKSGHDTVSWYQQALGQGPQFIFQYYEEEERQRGNFPDRFSGHQFPNYSSELNVNALLLGDSALYLCASSLAWTASGYTFGSGTRLTVV.

The chain links TRBV13 to TRBJ1-2; 8 nucleotides line up with TRBD1. The CDR3 is 13 amino acids. Unmatched junction bases numbered 7, after V lost 5 bases and J lost 8 bases. In germline, CDR1 is PRHDT, CDR2 FYEKMQ (reference sequence). The CDR3 DNA follows: TGTGCCAGCAGCCGAACAGGGGGTGAGGGCTACACCTTC. Translation gives CASSRTGGEGYTF.

The CDR3 is CASSPAGQGETQYF. CDR3 nucleotides: TGTGCCAGCAGCCCGGCAGGTCAAGGAGAGACCCAGTACTTC. The chain recombines TRBV5-4 with TRBJ2-5; D is uncertain. Deletions cut 4 bases from V and 4 bases from J, with 14 bases between. Germline V CDR1 and CDR2: SGHNT, YYREEE (reference sequence). The CDR3 sequence is 14 residues long.

The chain joins TRBV5-4 to TRBJ1-2; 8 bases match TRBD1. CDR3 size: 15 residues. The junction had 5 bases not matched to a gene; V was cut back by 2 bases and J by 2 bases. Germline V gene data show CDR1 as SGHNT and CDR2 as YYREEE (reference sequence). This CDR3 reads CASSFRQGTNYGYTF. CDR3 coding DNA: TGTGCCAGCAGCTTTAGACAGGGGACCAACTATGGCTACACCTTC.

This clone was found once. The V and J genes are TRBV6-4 and TRBJ2-1, with D tentatively TRBD2 (7 bases). The germline V and J ends were trimmed by 3 bases and 7 bases, with 25 bases remaining between them. Germline V gene data show CDR1 as MRHNA and CDR2 as SNTAGT. This CDR3 has 18 residues. The CDR3 bases are TGTGCCAGCAGTGATAAGGGGGGGGCGGCAGGCGGTCGGAATGAGCAGTTCTTC. It translates to CASSDKGGAAGGRNEQFF.

This chain uses TRBV5-4 with TRBJ2-1; D gene ambiguous. Germline CDR1 reads SGHNT; CDR2 reads YYREEE (reference sequence). The CDR3 length is 13 residues. V was shortened by 5 bases and J by 5 bases, with 11 bases between the two germline ends. This chain's CDR3 is CASRPDGDNEQFF. The CDR3, as DNA: TGTGCCAGCAGACCAGACGGAGACAATGAGCAGTTCTTC.

The genes are TRBV4-2 and TRBJ1-3; no reliable D call. Per germline, CDR1 LGHNA and CDR2 YNFKEQ. CDR3 size: 17 residues. V lost 0 bases, J lost 0 bases, and 12 bases lay in between. The CDR3 DNA reads as TGTGCCAGCAGCCAAGATGGTCGGAGAAACTCTGGAAACACCATATATTTT. As protein: CASSQDGRRNSGNTIYF.

The rearrangement links TRBV4-2 to TRBJ2-3; 11 bases are shared with TRBD2. Germline lookup yields CDR1 LGHNA and CDR2 YNFKEQ. The CDR3 consists of 19 residues. V was pared by 4 bases and J by 5 bases, with 17 bases of the junction left unmatched. CDR3 residues: CASSPNPLLAGGQRDTQYF. As DNA, the CDR3 is TGTGCCAGCAGCCCTAATCCCCTTTTAGCGGGGGGGCAAAGAGATACGCAGTATTTT.

This chain joins TRBV6-5 and TRBJ1-5; D gene uncertain. Germline V gene data show CDR1 as MNHEY and CDR2 as SVGAGI. Deletions cut 11 bases from V and 6 bases from J, with 14 bases between. The CDR3 runs to 12 residues. The CDR3 spells CAWGGCRQPQHF. The CDR3 nucleotides are TGTGCCTGGGGAGGGTGCCGTCAGCCCCAGCATTTT.

To note about this clone: In the same sample, other DNA sequences code for this CDR3. The genes are TRBV5-1 and TRBJ1-3, with D possibly being TRBD1 (6 bases). V dropped 0 bases and J dropped 2 bases, with 6 bases sitting between them. This CDR3 is 14 amino acids long. Germline CDR1 reads SGHRS; CDR2 reads YFSETQ. CDR3 in DNA: TGCGCCAGCAGCTTGGCAGGGGCTGGAAACACCATATATTTT. Protein: CASSLAGAGNTIYF.

CDR3 nucleotides: TGTGCCAGCAGTGAATATCGTTCGGTGACTAATGAAAAACTGTTTTTT. Residues: CASSEYRSVTNEKLFF. The rearrangement links TRBV25-1 to TRBJ1-4; D gene uncertain. The germline V gene has CDR1 MGHDK and CDR2 SYGVNS. The CDR3 spans 16 residues. Trimming removed 0 bases from V and 2 bases from J, with 10 bases in between.

This chain connects TRBV6-1 to TRBJ1-5; no firm D call. Deletions cut 1 base from V and 2 bases from J, with 6 bases between. The CDR3 is 14 amino acids. CDR1 is MNHNS, CDR2 SASEGT, per germline. The CDR3 bases are TGTGCCAGCAGTGAAGGTGCGGGCAATCAGCCCCAGCATTTT. This codes for CASSEGAGNQPQHF.

About this clone: The sample carries other DNA sequences with the same CDR3. V usage is TRBV7-9 and J usage is TRBJ2-4, with a weak D call TRBD2 (5 bases). Germline V gene data show CDR1 as SEHNR and CDR2 as FQNEAQ (reference sequence). Deletions cut 5 bases from V and 0 bases from J, with 11 bases between. This CDR3 comprises 15 residues. In nucleotides, the CDR3 is TGTGCCAGCAGCCCTCTCGGGGTAGCCAAAAACATTCAGTACTTC. Residues: CASSPLGVAKNIQYF.

The rearrangement joins TRBV5-1 to TRBJ1-1, with 7 bases matching TRBD1. The germline gives CDR1 SGHRS, CDR2 YFSETQ. With 5 bases clipped from V and 3 bases from J, the junction kept 7 bases outside the gene matches. The CDR3 runs 14 residues. This chain's CDR3 is CASSYTGEDTEAFF. Written as DNA, the CDR3 is TGCGCCAGCAGTTACACAGGGGAGGACACTGAAGCTTTCTTT.

This chain connects TRBV21-1 to TRBJ1-3; TRBD1 is taken as the D call from the table, unchecked against the DNA. TRBV21-1 is an annotated pseudogene. This CDR3 is built from 18 residues. The CDR3 is CASSPRGDRIPSGNTIYF. CDR3 nucleotide sequence: TGTGCCAGCAGCCCTAGGGGGGACAGGATCCCCTCTGGAAACACCATATATTTT.

The CDR3 DNA sequence: TGTGCCAGCAGTGAAGCTCCCTCCGGTCCCCAGCATTTT. This gives the protein CASSEAPSGPQHF. The chain is built from TRBV6-1 and TRBJ1-5; D not certain. Germline V gene data show CDR1 as MNHNS and CDR2 as SASEGT. This CDR3 has 13 residues. Trimming stripped 0 bases from V and 10 bases from J, with 10 bases between.